This TCR beta chain is from a study of shared clonotypes between healthy human individuals. About the research overall: Each donor had three CD4 naive, three CD4 memory, two CD8 naive and one CD8 memory plate. General study results and limits: Memory subsets generally showed smaller estimated richness than naive subsets did.

The trim removed 3 bases at V and 2 bases at J, leaving 9 bases unmatched. This CDR3 is 16 amino acids long. The germline V gene has CDR1 MDHEN and CDR2 SYDVKM. Produced via immunoSEQ multiplex PCR; TCRdb's table is partial and in-frame only. This sample has about 380,000 clones; about 96% occur once, and the top ten carry about 0.32%. Concerning this clone: What it binds is not known.

The clonotype was recovered from a young man in good health. The chain combines TRBV28 with TRBJ1-1, with TRBD1 matching over 7 bases. Sequences were obtained from memory CD8+ T cells sorted from blood. Subset in this sample: CD45RO+ cells pooled with CCR7-negative TemRA cells. The CDR3 coding sequence is TGTGCCAGCAGTTTTCTTTCAGGGGGTGCTAACACTGAAGCTTTCTTT. Its translation is CASSFLSGGANTEAFF.